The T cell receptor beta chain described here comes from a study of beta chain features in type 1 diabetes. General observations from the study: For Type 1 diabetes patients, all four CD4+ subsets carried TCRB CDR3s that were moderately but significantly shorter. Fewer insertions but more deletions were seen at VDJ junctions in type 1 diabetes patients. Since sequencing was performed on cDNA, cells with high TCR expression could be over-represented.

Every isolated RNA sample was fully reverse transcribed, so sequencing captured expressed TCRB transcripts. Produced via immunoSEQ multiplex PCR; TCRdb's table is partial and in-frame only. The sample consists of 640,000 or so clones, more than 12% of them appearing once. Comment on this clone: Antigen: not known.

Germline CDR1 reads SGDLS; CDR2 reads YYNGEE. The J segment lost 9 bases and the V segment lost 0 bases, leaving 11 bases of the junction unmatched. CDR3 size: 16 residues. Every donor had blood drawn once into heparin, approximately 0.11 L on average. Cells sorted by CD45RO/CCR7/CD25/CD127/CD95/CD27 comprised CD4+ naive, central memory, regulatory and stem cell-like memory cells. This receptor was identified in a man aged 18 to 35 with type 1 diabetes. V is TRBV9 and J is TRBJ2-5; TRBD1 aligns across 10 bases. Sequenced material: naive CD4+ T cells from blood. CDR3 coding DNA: TGTGCCAGCAGCGTAGCTGGGGGACAGGGGCCCTATGCCCAGTACTTC. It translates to CASSVAGGQGPYAQYF. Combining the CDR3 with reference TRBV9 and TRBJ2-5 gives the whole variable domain DSGVTQTPKHLITATGQRVTLRCSPRSGDLSVYWYQQSLDQGLQFLIQYYNGEERAKGNILERFSAQQFPDLHSELNLSSLELGDSALYFCASSVAGGQGPYAQYFGPGTRLLVL.